Following are 20 T cell receptor beta chains from one sample sequenced in a study of siplizumab effects on memory and regulatory T cells. Using immunoSEQ multiplex PCR, the repertoire was profiled, and TCRdb retains in-frame clones only, with some absent. The data show roughly 120,000 clones, with 94% seen just once and 1.5% to 2% held by the top ten. The sequenced sample was non-Treg CD4+ T cells sorted from blood. The origin of the receptors is a human donor in good health.

This clone was recorded once. The rearrangement links TRBV2 to TRBJ1-6, with D unclear. Germline V gives CDR1 SNHLY, CDR2 FYNNEI. This CDR3 contains 13 residues. Deletions cut 6 bases from V and 10 bases from J, with 13 bases between. In nucleotides, the CDR3 is TGTGCCAGCAGATCCAGCACCGGGTCACCCCTCCACTTT. Amino acids: CASRSSTGSPLHF. The full variable domain, with the rest looked up from reference TRBV2 and TRBJ1-6, is EPEVTQTPSHQVTQMGQEVILRCVPISNHLYFYWYRQILGQKVEFLVSFYNNEISEKSEIFDDQFSVERPDGSNFTLKIRSTKLEDSAMYFCASRSSTGSPLHFGNGTRLTVT.

The CDR3 sequence: CASSLRDRSPDTQYF. Here the CDR3 DNA reads TGTGCCAGCAGCTTAAGAGACAGGTCTCCAGATACGCAGTATTTT. The chain is built from TRBV5-4 and TRBJ2-3, with D tentatively TRBD1 (6 bases). The CDR3 has 15 residues. Germline lookup yields CDR1 SGHNT and CDR2 YYREEE (reference sequence). V lost 2 bases and J lost 4, with 14 bases in between. Full variable domain (outside the CDR3, taken from reference TRBV5-4 and TRBJ2-3): ETGVTQSPTHLIKTRGQQVTLRCSSQSGHNTVSWYQQALGQGPQFIFQYYREEENGRGNFPPRFSGLQFPNYSSELNVNALELDDSALYLCASSLRDRSPDTQYFGPGTRLTVL.

The J gene is TRBJ2-7, the V gene TRBV10-1; 9 nucleotides agree with TRBD1. V lost 5 bases to trimming and J lost 5 bases; unmatched junction nucleotides: 7. Germline lookup yields CDR1 WNHNN and CDR2 SYGVQD (reference sequence). This CDR3 contains 14 residues. DNA for the CDR3: TGCGCCAGCAGTTCCGGGACAGGGACCCACGAGCAGTACTTC. This translates into CASSSGTGTHEQYF.

The rearrangement joins TRBV5-5 to TRBJ1-1; D might be TRBD1 (5 bases). Between the trimmed V and J ends, which lost 3 bases and 0 bases, there was a span of 9 bases. The CDR3 runs to 14 residues. Per germline, CDR1 SGHKS and CDR2 YYEKEE (reference sequence). As DNA, the CDR3 is TGTGCCAGCAGCTCAACCAGGGTGAACACTGAAGCTTTCTTT. This translates into CASSSTRVNTEAFF. Together with reference TRBV5-5 and TRBJ1-1, the CDR3 gives the full variable domain: DAGVTQSPTHLIKTRGQQVTLRCSPISGHKSVSWYQQVLGQGPQFIFQYYEKEERGRGNFPDRFSARQFPNYSSELNVNALLLGDSALYLCASSSTRVNTEAFFGQGTRLTVV.

The gene calls are TRBV27 and TRBJ2-7; 7 bases fit TRBD2. CDR3 length: 15 residues. Germline CDR1 and CDR2: MNHEY and SMNVEV (reference sequence). V lost 4 bases, J lost 1 base, and 7 bases stayed unmatched. The CDR3 here is CASSSGGGGSYEQYF. CDR3 bases: TGTGCCAGCAGTTCAGGTGGCGGGGGATCCTACGAGCAGTACTTC.

The chain uses TRBV9 and TRBJ2-3; TRBD2 agrees at 11 bases. The CDR3 sequence is 16 residues long. With 3 bases clipped from V and 0 bases from J, the junction kept 3 bases outside the gene matches. The germline gives CDR1 SGDLS, CDR2 YYNGEE. Here the CDR3 DNA reads TGTGCCAGCAGCGCGCTAGCGGGGGGTAGCACAGATACGCAGTATTTT. It yields the protein CASSALAGGSTDTQYF.

The rearrangement uses TRBV2 and TRBJ2-7; D gene unclear. CDR3 length: 11 residues. The germline CDR1 and CDR2 sequences are SNHLY and FYNNEI. Trimming left V 6 bases short and J 3 bases short, with 6 bases between. CDR3 region: CASRIFYEQYF. As DNA, the CDR3 is TGTGCCAGCAGGATCTTCTACGAGCAGTACTTC. The whole variable domain, remainder taken from reference TRBV2 and TRBJ2-7, is EPEVTQTPSHQVTQMGQEVILRCVPISNHLYFYWYRQILGQKVEFLVSFYNNEISEKSEIFDDQFSVERPDGSNFTLKIRSTKLEDSAMYFCASRIFYEQYFGPGTRLTVT.

The chain carries TRBV29-1 and TRBJ2-1; weak D call: TRBD1 (5 bases). Germline V gene sequence: CDR1 SQVTM, CDR2 ANQGSEA. There are 12 residues in the CDR3. The V end was cut by 2 bases, the J end by 4 bases, with 6 bases between. As DNA, the CDR3 is TGCAGCGTTGAAAGACAGTACAATGAGCAGTTCTTC. As protein: CSVERQYNEQFF.

This chain joins TRBV12-5 and TRBJ1-5, with 7 bases matching TRBD1. The V segment lost 1 base and the J segment 3 bases; nucleotides outside the gene matches: 3. Germline values: CDR1 LGHNT, CDR2 FRNRAP. CDR3 length equals 15 residues. The CDR3 nucleotides are TGTGCTAGTGGTTTGGACAGGGGCAACAATCAGCCCCAGCATTTT. Protein sequence: CASGLDRGNNQPQHF.

The rearrangement joins TRBV19 to TRBJ2-7; perhaps TRBD1 as D (6 bases). Trimming stripped 3 bases from V and 3 bases from J, with 15 bases between. The CDR3 loop spans 15 amino acids. CDR1 is LNHDA and CDR2 is SQIVND in the germline V gene (reference sequence). The CDR3 region has the DNA TGTGCCAGTAGTATTGGACAGTGGGGACACTACGAGCAGTACTTC. Protein product: CASSIGQWGHYEQYF.

The chain joins TRBV11-2 to TRBJ1-4, with 9 bases identical to TRBD1. The V and J ends lost 0 bases and 5 bases, in that order; junction bases with no gene match: 7. This CDR3 contains 17 residues. In germline, CDR1 is SGHAT, CDR2 FQNNGV. Written as DNA, the CDR3 is TGTGCCAGCAGCTTAGATCGTCCGGACAGGGGAAATGAAAAACTGTTTTTT. Its protein product is CASSLDRPDRGNEKLFF.

This chain uses TRBV4-1 with TRBJ2-5, with 8 bases aligning to TRBD2. The germline V gene has CDR1 MGHRA and CDR2 YSYEKL. V lost 4 bases and J lost 5; bases outside the gene matches: 12. The CDR3 spans 16 residues. The CDR3 sequence: CASSPIAKREWETQYF. The CDR3 DNA reads TGCGCCAGCAGCCCTATCGCGAAGCGGGAGTGGGAGACCCAGTACTTC.

V and J are TRBV5-1 and TRBJ2-2; D may be TRBD2 (5 bases). The V end lost 4 bases, the J end lost 2 bases, and 6 bases lay between the germline ends. The CDR3 is 13 amino acids. The germline V gene has CDR1 SGHRS and CDR2 YFSETQ. CDR3 nucleotide sequence: TGCGCCAGCAGCGAGGGTAACACCGGGGAGCTGTTTTTT. Protein product: CASSEGNTGELFF.

CDR3 amino acids: CASSVVETGYAEAFF. The CDR3 DNA is TGTGCCAGCAGCGTAGTTGAGACAGGGTACGCTGAAGCTTTCTTT. V is TRBV9 and J is TRBJ1-1, with 7 bases lining up with TRBD1. Unmatched junction bases numbered 8, after V lost 0 bases and J lost 6 bases. The CDR3 has 15 residues. Germline CDR1 is SGDLS and CDR2 is YYNGEE.

The chain combines TRBV6-5 with TRBJ2-3; 11 bases are shared with TRBD2. Losses at the gene ends were 0 bases for V and 5 bases for J; bases not matched to a gene: 4. The CDR3 has 16 amino acids. Germline V gene lookup returns CDR1 MNHEY and CDR2 SVGAGI. CDR3 protein: CASSYSLAGDRDTQYF. The CDR3 DNA reads as TGTGCCAGCAGTTACTCACTAGCGGGGGACAGAGATACGCAGTATTTT.

The chain employs TRBV4-1 and TRBJ2-7; no definite D call. CDR3 length: 14 residues. Germline CDR1 and CDR2: MGHRA and YSYEKL. V dropped 6 bases and J dropped 5 bases, with 17 bases sitting between them. The CDR3 region is CASSSGRLLHEQYF. In nucleotides, the CDR3 is TGCGCCAGCAGTTCGGGCAGGCTTCTCCACGAGCAGTACTTC.

V is TRBV5-4 and J is TRBJ2-4; TRBD2 aligns across 9 bases. With 4 bases clipped from V and 4 bases from J, the junction kept 6 bases outside the gene matches. The CDR3 totals 15 residues. Germline V gives CDR1 SGHNT, CDR2 YYREEE (reference sequence). CDR3 nucleotide sequence: TGTGCCAGCAGCCCTGGGCTAGCGGGAAAAAACATTCAGTACTTC. Its translation: CASSPGLAGKNIQYF.

This clone was counted once. This chain uses TRBV7-2 with TRBJ1-5, with D tentatively TRBD1 (5 bases). Germline-derived CDR1 and CDR2 are SGHTA and FQGNSA. V was clipped by 5 bases and J by 4 bases, with 9 bases between them. The CDR3 runs to 13 residues. CDR3 residues: CASSPGRNQPQHF. The CDR3 DNA reads TGTGCCAGCAGCCCAGGGAGGAATCAGCCCCAGCATTTT.

The chain has TRBV7-9 and TRBJ1-6; D is possibly TRBD1 (5 bases). V lost 6 bases and J lost 6, with 15 bases in between. This CDR3 spans 15 amino acids. CDR1 is SEHNR, CDR2 FQNEAQ, per germline (reference sequence). The CDR3 coding sequence is TGTGCCAGCAGAACGACAGAGGGGCTTAATTCACCCCTCCACTTT. Protein product: CASRTTEGLNSPLHF.

This chain joins TRBV2 and TRBJ2-3; D is tentatively TRBD1 or TRBD2 (5 bases each). This CDR3 contains 13 residues. CDR1 and CDR2 (germline): SNHLY, FYNNEI. Trimming removed 5 bases from V and 1 base from J, with 7 bases in between. The CDR3 DNA reads as TGTGCCAGCAGTAGGGACCGCACAGATACGCAGTATTTT. It specifies CASSRDRTDTQYF.